This passage covers 13 T cell receptor beta chains from one sample sequenced in a study of T-cell memory formation after mild COVID-19. Via MiXCR, TCRdb re-called the 5' RACE reads, giving one row per CDR3 protein. This sample carries approximately 250,000 distinct CDR3 sequences, over 15% of them seen once, and the ten largest clones take around a fifth. The sequencing input was PBMCs or a T cell subset sorted from them (not recorded which). These receptors were taken from a man aged 18 to 29 who had mild COVID-19 (a few samples of this study predate the infection). Cell type and time point are not known.

This clonotype was counted a single time. The CDR3 protein is CASSEDRVARSPLHF. For the CDR3, the DNA is TGTGCCAGCAGTGAAGATAGGGTTGCCAGATCACCCCTCCACTTT. The gene calls are TRBV2 and TRBJ1-6; the D is unclear. This CDR3 region has 15 residues. Trimming left V 1 base short and J 10 bases short, with 14 bases between. Looked up from germline, CDR1 is SNHLY and CDR2 is FYNNEI.

This clonotype was detected a few times. The chain is built from TRBV7-9 and TRBJ2-3, with 7 nucleotides matching TRBD1. The germline CDR1 and CDR2 sequences are SEHNR and FQNEAQ (reference sequence). The CDR3 has 16 amino acids. V was pared by 5 bases and J by 0 bases, with 8 bases of the junction left unmatched. In nucleotides, the CDR3 is TGTGCCAGCAGCCACGACCGGGACAGAAGCACAGATACGCAGTATTTT. Residues: CASSHDRDRSTDTQYF.

This clonotype was detected a few times. The rearrangement links TRBV7-2 to TRBJ1-6; weak D call: TRBD1 (6 bases). The CDR3 covers 15 residues. Germline V CDR1 and CDR2: SGHTA, FQGNSA. V gave up 5 bases and J gave up 9 bases, with 17 bases separating them. CDR3 amino acids: CASSPGDGMSSPLHF. CDR3 nucleotide sequence: TGTGCCAGCAGCCCAGGGGACGGAATGAGTTCACCCCTCCACTTT.

This clonotype was found once. V is TRBV9 and J is TRBJ1-2; no clear D. The CDR3 has 12 residues. The germline gives CDR1 SGDLS, CDR2 YYNGEE. V lost 3 bases to trimming and J lost 4 bases, with 7 bases between them. Written as DNA, the CDR3 is TGTGCCAGCAGCGCCCCGACCTATGGCTACACCTTC. This sequence encodes CASSAPTYGYTF.

The V and J genes are TRBV7-2 and TRBJ1-5; D may be TRBD1 (5 bases). V lost 1 base to trimming and J lost 10 bases, with 8 bases between them. The germline V gene has CDR1 SGHTA and CDR2 FQGNSA. The CDR3 runs 12 residues. The CDR3 reads CASSLDRNPQHF. The CDR3, as DNA: TGTGCCAGCAGCTTAGACAGGAATCCCCAGCATTTT.

This clonotype has more than one count but fewer than ten. J is TRBJ2-5 and V is TRBV7-2, with D possibly being TRBD1 or TRBD2 (5 bases each). There are 14 residues in the CDR3. Trimming pared 4 bases from V and 1 base from J, leaving 10 bases between. Germline CDR1 SGHTA, CDR2 FQGNSA. CDR3: CASSSYGGQETQYF. CDR3 sequence (DNA): TGTGCCAGCAGCTCTTATGGGGGCCAAGAGACCCAGTACTTC.

The chain has TRBV6-5 and TRBJ1-1; D uncertain. V dropped 5 bases and J dropped 6 bases, with 16 bases sitting between them. The germline gives CDR1 MNHEY, CDR2 SVGAGI. The CDR3 extends over 14 amino acids. The DNA for the CDR3 is TGTGCCAGCAGTCCCCAGAGGGTAGGACCTGAAGCTTTCTTT. It specifies CASSPQRVGPEAFF.

The genes are TRBV15 and TRBJ2-3; the match to TRBD2 covers 8 bases. CDR3 length equals 15 residues. Germline CDR1 reads LNHNV; CDR2 reads YYDKDF (reference sequence). Unmatched junction bases numbered 7, after V lost 3 bases and J lost 5 bases. The CDR3 DNA reads TGTGCCACCAGCAGGGACGCGGGGGGAAGAGATACGCAGTATTTT. It encodes CATSRDAGGRDTQYF.

The chain carries TRBV12-3 or TRBV12-4 and TRBJ1-2; D not resolved. The V gene lost 2 bases and the J gene lost 4 bases, with 8 bases spanning the gap. The CDR3 totals 13 residues. This chain's CDR3 is CASSLSSTYGYTF. The CDR3 bases are TGTGCCAGCAGTTTATCAAGCACCTATGGCTACACCTTC.

CDR3: CASSPIWGYGYTF. The CDR3 coding sequence is TGTGCCAGCAGCCCCATATGGGGATATGGCTACACCTTC. V is TRBV7-9 and J is TRBJ1-2; no definite D call. Deletions cut 5 bases from V and 5 bases from J, with 12 bases between. This CDR3 spans 13 amino acids. Germline V gene sequence: CDR1 SEHNR, CDR2 FQNEAQ (reference sequence). The variable domain in full, with the rest retrieved from reference TRBV7-9 and TRBJ1-2, is DTGVSQNPRHKITKRGQNVTFRCDPISEHNRLYWYRQTLGQGPEFLTYFQNEAQLEKSRLLSDRFSAERPKGSFSTLEIQRTEQGDSAMYLCASSPIWGYGYTFGSGTRLTVV.

The chain links TRBV11-2 to TRBJ2-3, with a possible D match to TRBD2 (6 bases). The CDR3 spans 15 residues. Germline V lookup: CDR1 SGHAT, CDR2 FQNNGV. V was pared by 5 bases and J by 8 bases, with 20 bases between. The CDR3 nucleotides read TGTGCCAGCAGCCCGGAGGGGTTTAGGGGAGGTACGCAGTATTTT. Its protein product is CASSPEGFRGGTQYF.

The table lists this clonotype with a few counts. V gene TRBV29-1 combines with J gene TRBJ1-4; 9 bases map to TRBD1. Germline CDR1 reads SQVTM; CDR2 reads ANQGSEA. The ends lost 6 bases at V and 5 bases at J; junction bases unmatched: 7. The length of the CDR3 is 14 residues. CDR3 sequence: CSVAGTGSNEKLFF. The CDR3 bases are TGCAGCGTCGCCGGGACAGGGTCGAATGAAAAACTGTTTTTT.

The chain couples TRBV5-1 to TRBJ2-3; 8 bases line up with TRBD1. The CDR3 is 14 residues long. Germline values: CDR1 SGHRS, CDR2 YFSETQ. V lost 2 bases, J lost 5 bases, and 4 bases stayed unmatched. The CDR3 sequence is CASSFGQGGDTQYF. CDR3 nucleotides: TGCGCCAGCAGCTTTGGACAGGGAGGAGATACGCAGTATTTT.